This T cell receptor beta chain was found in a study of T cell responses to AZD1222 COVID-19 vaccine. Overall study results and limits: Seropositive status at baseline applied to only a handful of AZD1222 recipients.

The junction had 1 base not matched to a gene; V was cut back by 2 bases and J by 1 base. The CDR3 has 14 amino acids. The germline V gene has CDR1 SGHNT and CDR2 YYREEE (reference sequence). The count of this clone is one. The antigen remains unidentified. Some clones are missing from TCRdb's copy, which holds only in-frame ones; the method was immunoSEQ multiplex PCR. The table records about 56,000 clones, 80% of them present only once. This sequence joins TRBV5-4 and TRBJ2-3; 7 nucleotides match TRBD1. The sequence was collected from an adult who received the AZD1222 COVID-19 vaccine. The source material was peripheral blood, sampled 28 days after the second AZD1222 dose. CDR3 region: CASSFGQGTDTQYF. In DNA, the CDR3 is TGTGCCAGCAGCTTTGGACAGGGCACAGATACGCAGTATTTT. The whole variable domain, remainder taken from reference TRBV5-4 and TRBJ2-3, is ETGVTQSPTHLIKTRGQQVTLRCSSQSGHNTVSWYQQALGQGPQFIFQYYREEENGRGNFPPRFSGLQFPNYSSELNVNALELDDSALYLCASSFGQGTDTQYFGPGTRLTVL.